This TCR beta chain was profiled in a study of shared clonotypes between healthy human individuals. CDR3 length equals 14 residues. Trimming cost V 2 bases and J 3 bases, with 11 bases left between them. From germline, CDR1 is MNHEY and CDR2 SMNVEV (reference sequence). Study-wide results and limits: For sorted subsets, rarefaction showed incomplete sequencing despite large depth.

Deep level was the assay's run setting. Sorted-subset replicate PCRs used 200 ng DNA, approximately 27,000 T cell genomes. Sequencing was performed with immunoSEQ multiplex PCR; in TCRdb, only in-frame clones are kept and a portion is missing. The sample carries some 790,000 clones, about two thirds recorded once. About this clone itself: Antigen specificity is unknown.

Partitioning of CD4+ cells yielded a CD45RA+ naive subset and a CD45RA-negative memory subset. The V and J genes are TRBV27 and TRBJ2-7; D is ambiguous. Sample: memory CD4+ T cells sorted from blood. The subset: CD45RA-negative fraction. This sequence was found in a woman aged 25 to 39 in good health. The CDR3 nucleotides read TGTGCCAGCAGTTTAACAGTCACAAGCTACGAGCAGTACTTC. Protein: CASSLTVTSYEQYF.